The clone carrying this TCR beta chain came up a few times. This record belongs to a study of beta chain features in type 1 diabetes. Reverse transcription of all isolated RNA meant that expressed TCRB transcripts were sequenced. Sequencing used immunoSEQ multiplex PCR; TCRdb keeps in-frame clones, though not all of them. The table lists approximately 340,000 clones, around 15% of them singletons. Germline trimming cut 1 base from V and 3 bases from J; bases unmatched to any gene: 6. The CDR3 sequence is 16 residues long. Germline V gene sequence: CDR1 LGHNA, CDR2 YSLEER. Central memory, naive, regulatory and stem cell-like memory CD4+ cells were sorted by CD45RO/CCR7/CD25/CD127/CD95/CD27.

This receptor was obtained from a woman younger than 35 in good health. Sequencing used naive CD4+ T cells from blood. The chain has TRBV4-3 and TRBJ1-3; 7 bases map to TRBD1. The CDR3 loop is CASSQVTGVGGNTIYF. The CDR3 DNA is TGCGCCAGCAGCCAAGTTACAGGGGTTGGTGGAAACACCATATATTTT.